This T cell receptor (beta chain) was captured in a study of cytomegalovirus exposure and HLA in healthy donors. This clone was detected once. TCRdb's copy holds only in-frame clones and misses some; the assay was immunoSEQ multiplex PCR. Of tens of thousands of clones listed, about 90% are singletons. This receptor was obtained from a woman under 30 in good health and CMV-seropositive. What was sequenced was PBMCs.

The CDR3 nucleotides are TGTGCCAGCAGCCCCCACCCCAGGGGTCGCCCAGATACGCAGTATTTT. It specifies CASSPHPRGRPDTQYF. The V gene is TRBV21-1, the J gene TRBJ2-3; the D segment call TRBD1 is taken from the table without a DNA check. TRBV21-1 is designated a pseudogene. The CDR3 extends over 16 amino acids.